These 10 T cell receptor beta chains were all obtained from the same sample, sequenced in a study of T-cell memory formation after mild COVID-19. TCRdb ran MiXCR on the 5' RACE reads and lists one entry per CDR3 protein. The data contain 350,000 or so distinct CDR3 sequences, around 21% of them singletons. The sequenced sample consisted of PBMCs or a T cell subset sorted from them (not recorded which). These receptors all come from an adult woman who had mild COVID-19 (a few samples of this study predate the infection). Cell type and time point are not known.

The chain combines TRBV29-1 with TRBJ2-1; perhaps TRBD2 as D (5 bases). V was pared by 3 bases and J by 10 bases, with 10 bases between. The germline CDR1 and CDR2 sequences are SQVTM and ANQGSEA. The CDR3 length is 11 residues. The CDR3 region has the DNA TGCAGCGTTGAGAGGGATGAAGAGCAGTTCTTC. Protein product: CSVERDEEQFF.

The sample holds a few counts of this clonotype. The V gene is TRBV9, the J gene TRBJ2-6; D remains unclear. Germline lookup yields CDR1 SGDLS and CDR2 YYNGEE. The CDR3 length is 15 residues. Between the trimmed V and J ends, which lost 0 bases and 3 bases, there was a span of 7 bases. For the CDR3, the DNA is TGTGCCAGCAGCGTAGGAGATTATGGGGCCAACGTCCTGACTTTC. This codes for CASSVGDYGANVLTF.

This clonotype came up many times. V gene TRBV5-1 combines with J gene TRBJ2-7; D remains unclear. The V end was cut by 2 bases, the J end by 3 bases, with 9 bases between. CDR3 length: 13 amino acids. Germline V gene lookup returns CDR1 SGHRS and CDR2 YFSETQ. The CDR3 DNA reads TGCGCCAGCAGCTTTGGCGCAAACTACGAGCAGTACTTC. It yields the protein CASSFGANYEQYF.

This clonotype was seen more than once but under ten times. The chain carries TRBV12-3 or TRBV12-4 and TRBJ1-5, with D possibly being TRBD1 (5 bases). CDR3 size: 14 residues. The germline V and J ends were trimmed by 6 bases and 3 bases, with 12 bases remaining between them. The CDR3 DNA reads as TGTGCCAGCAGCCCTTCAGGGCCCAATCAGCCCCAGCATTTT. Translation: CASSPSGPNQPQHF.

This clonotype was counted a few times. This chain links TRBV20-1 with TRBJ1-1; D remains ambiguous. This CDR3 is 13 amino acids long. Trimming removed 3 bases from V and 0 bases from J, with 8 bases in between. The V gene's germline CDR1 is DFQATT and CDR2 SNEGSKA (reference sequence). The CDR3, as DNA: TGCAGTGCTAGTGCAATGCTGAACACTGAAGCTTTCTTT. Translating gives CSASAMLNTEAFF.

This clonotype was counted between two and nine times. A clone one base away is much larger, so this may be a read error. The chain uses TRBV7-9 and TRBJ1-5; D gene ambiguous. The CDR3 totals 13 residues. The germline V and J ends were trimmed by 1 base and 6 bases, with 7 bases remaining between them. From germline, CDR1 is SEHNR and CDR2 FQNEAQ (reference sequence). CDR3 DNA sequence: TGTGCCAGCAGCTTAGAGGGTATTCAGCCCCAGCATTTT. Its translation: CASSLEGIQPQHF.

The rearrangement uses TRBV12-3 or TRBV12-4 and TRBJ2-2; D remains ambiguous. Trimming pared 3 bases from V and 1 base from J, leaving 6 bases between. The CDR3 has 14 residues. The CDR3, as DNA: TGTGCCAGCAGTTTCCAGGAGAACACCGGGGAGCTGTTTTTT. Amino acid sequence: CASSFQENTGELFF.

The sample holds a few counts of this clonotype. The chain has TRBV12-3 or TRBV12-4 and TRBJ2-3; no clear D gene. Trimming took off 5 bases at V and 2 bases at J, with 17 bases between the two ends. CDR3 size: 16 residues. As DNA, the CDR3 is TGTGCCAGCAGTCCCCTGACTCCGCCTACCACAGATACGCAGTATTTT. This translates into CASSPLTPPTTDTQYF.

CDR3 bases: TGTGCCAGCAGCAAAGAGGGGACGGGGGGTAGACAGCCCCAGCATTTT. Translation gives CASSKEGTGGRQPQHF. V usage is TRBV7-9 and J usage is TRBJ1-5; tentative D call: TRBD1 (5 bases). The CDR3 covers 16 residues. V shed 5 bases and J shed 7 bases, with 21 bases lying between them. Germline lookup yields CDR1 SEHNR and CDR2 FQNEAQ (reference sequence).

The chain combines TRBV29-1 with TRBJ1-2, with a tentative D call TRBD1 (5 bases). Per the germline V gene, CDR1 is SQVTM and CDR2 is ANQGSEA. Trimming removed 1 base from V and 3 bases from J, with 15 bases in between. CDR3 size: 15 residues. CDR3 loop: CSVEGTPGGYYGYTF. The CDR3 DNA is TGCAGCGTTGAAGGGACACCAGGTGGTTACTATGGCTACACCTTC.